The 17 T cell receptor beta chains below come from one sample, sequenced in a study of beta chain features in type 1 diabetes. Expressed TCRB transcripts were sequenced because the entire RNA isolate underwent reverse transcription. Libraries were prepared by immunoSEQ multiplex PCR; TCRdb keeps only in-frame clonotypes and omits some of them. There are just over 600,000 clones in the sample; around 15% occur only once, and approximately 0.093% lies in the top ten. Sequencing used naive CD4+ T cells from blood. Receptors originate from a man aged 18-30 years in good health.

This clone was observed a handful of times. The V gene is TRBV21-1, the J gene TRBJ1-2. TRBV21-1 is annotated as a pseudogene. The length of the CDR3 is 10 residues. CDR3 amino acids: CASSTARYTF. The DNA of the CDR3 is TGTGCCAGCAGCACGGCTCGCTACACCTTC.

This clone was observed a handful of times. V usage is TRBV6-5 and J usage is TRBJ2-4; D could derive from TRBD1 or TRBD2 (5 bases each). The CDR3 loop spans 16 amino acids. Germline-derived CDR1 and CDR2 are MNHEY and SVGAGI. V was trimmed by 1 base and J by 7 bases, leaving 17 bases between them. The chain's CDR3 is CASSYFRAGLGNIQYF. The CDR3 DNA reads TGTGCCAGCAGTTACTTCAGGGCGGGTTTGGGGAACATTCAGTACTTC.

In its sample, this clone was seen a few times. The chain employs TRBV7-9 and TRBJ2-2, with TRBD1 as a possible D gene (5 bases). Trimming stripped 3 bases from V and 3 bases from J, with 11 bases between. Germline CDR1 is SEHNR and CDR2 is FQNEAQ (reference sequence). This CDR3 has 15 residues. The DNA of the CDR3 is TGTGCCAGCAGCTTTGGGCAGGGTGACACCGGGGAGCTGTTTTTT. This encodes CASSFGQGDTGELFF.

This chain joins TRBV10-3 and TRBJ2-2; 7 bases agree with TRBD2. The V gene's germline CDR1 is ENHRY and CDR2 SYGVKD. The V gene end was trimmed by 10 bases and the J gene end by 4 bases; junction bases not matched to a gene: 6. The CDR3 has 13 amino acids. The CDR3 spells CATGLGGTGELFF. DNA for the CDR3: TGTGCCACCGGACTAGGTGGCACCGGGGAGCTGTTTTTT.

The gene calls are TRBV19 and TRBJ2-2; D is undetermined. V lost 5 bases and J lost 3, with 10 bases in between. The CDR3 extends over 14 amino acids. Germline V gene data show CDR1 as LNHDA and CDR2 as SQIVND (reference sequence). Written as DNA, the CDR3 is TGTGCCAGTAGTCGCAGGTCGGACACCGGGGAGCTGTTTTTT. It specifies CASSRRSDTGELFF.

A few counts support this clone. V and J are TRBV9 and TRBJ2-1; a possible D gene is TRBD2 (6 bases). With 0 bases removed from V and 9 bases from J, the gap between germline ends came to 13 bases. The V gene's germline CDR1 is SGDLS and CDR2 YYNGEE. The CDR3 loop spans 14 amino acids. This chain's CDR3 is CASSVGIAEAEQFF. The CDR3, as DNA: TGTGCCAGCAGCGTAGGCATAGCGGAGGCTGAGCAGTTCTTC.

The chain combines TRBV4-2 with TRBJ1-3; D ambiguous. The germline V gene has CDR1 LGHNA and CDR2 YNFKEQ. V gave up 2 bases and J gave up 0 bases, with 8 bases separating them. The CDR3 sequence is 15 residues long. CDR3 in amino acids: CASSQRVSSGNTIYF. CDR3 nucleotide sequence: TGTGCCAGCAGCCAACGCGTGAGCTCTGGAAACACCATATATTTT.

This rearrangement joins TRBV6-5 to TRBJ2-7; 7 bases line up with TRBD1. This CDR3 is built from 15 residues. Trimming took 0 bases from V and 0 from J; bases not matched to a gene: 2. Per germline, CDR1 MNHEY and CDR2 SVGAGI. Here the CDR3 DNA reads TGTGCCAGCAGTTACTCCCGGGACAGCTCCTACGAGCAGTACTTC. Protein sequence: CASSYSRDSSYEQYF.

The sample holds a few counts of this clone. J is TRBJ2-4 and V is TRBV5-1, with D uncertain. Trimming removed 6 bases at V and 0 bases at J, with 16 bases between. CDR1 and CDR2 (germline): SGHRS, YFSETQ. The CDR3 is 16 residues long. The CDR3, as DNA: TGCGCCAGCACCGACGGACGATGGCTAGCCAAAAACATTCAGTACTTC. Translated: CASTDGRWLAKNIQYF. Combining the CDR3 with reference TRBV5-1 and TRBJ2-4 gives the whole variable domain KAGVTQTPRYLIKTRGQQVTLSCSPISGHRSVSWYQQTPGQGLQFLFEYFSETQRNKGNFPGRFSGRQFSNSRSEMNVSTLELGDSALYLCASTDGRWLAKNIQYFGAGTRLSVL.

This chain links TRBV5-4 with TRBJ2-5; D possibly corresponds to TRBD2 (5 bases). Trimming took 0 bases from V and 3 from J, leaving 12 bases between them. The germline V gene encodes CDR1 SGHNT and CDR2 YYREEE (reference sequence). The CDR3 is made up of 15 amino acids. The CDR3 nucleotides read TGTGCCAGCAGCTTGGAGTTTGCAGCGGAAGAGACCCAGTACTTC. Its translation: CASSLEFAAEETQYF.

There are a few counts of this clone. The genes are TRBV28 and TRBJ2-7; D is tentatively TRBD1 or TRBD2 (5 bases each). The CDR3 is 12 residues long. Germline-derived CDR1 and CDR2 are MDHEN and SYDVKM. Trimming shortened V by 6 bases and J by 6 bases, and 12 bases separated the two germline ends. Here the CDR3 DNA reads TGTGCCAGCAGACTAGGGGCTGGCGAGCAGTACTTC. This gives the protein CASRLGAGEQYF.

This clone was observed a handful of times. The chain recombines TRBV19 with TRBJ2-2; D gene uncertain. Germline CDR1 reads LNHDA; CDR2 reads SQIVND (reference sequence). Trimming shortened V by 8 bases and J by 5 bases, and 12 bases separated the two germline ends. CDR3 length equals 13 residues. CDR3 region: CASQAVQTGELFF. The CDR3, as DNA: TGTGCCAGTCAGGCGGTTCAAACCGGGGAGCTGTTTTTT.

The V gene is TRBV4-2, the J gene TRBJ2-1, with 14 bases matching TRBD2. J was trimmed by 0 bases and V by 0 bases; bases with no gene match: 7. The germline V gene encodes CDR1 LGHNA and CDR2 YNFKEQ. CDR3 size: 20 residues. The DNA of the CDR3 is TGTGCCAGCAGCCAAGATGGAGGACTAGCGGGAGGCCCCTCCTACAATGAGCAGTTCTTC. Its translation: CASSQDGGLAGGPSYNEQFF.

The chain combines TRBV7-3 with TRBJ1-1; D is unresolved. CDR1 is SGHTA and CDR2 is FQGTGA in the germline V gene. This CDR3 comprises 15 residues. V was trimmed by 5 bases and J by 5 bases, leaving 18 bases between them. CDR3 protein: CASSPKAGLGTEAFF. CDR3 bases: TGTGCCAGCAGCCCAAAAGCAGGATTGGGGACTGAAGCTTTCTTT.

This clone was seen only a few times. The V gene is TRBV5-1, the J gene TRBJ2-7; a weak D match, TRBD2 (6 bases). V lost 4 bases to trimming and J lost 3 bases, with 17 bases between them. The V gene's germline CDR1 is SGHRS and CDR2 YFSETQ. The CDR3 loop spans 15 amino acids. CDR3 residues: CASSASAGGFYEQYF. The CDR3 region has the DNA TGCGCCAGCAGCGCTAGCGCCGGAGGGTTCTACGAGCAGTACTTC.

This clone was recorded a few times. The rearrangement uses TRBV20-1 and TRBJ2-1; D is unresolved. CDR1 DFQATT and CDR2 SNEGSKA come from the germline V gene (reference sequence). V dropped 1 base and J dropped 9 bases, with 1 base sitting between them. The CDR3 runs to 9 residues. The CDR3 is CSARAEQFF. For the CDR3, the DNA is TGCAGTGCTAGAGCTGAGCAGTTCTTC.

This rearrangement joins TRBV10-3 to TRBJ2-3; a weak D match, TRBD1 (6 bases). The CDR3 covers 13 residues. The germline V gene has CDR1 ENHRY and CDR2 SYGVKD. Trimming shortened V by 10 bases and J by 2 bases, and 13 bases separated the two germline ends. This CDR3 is CANKDSDTDTQYF. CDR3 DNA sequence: TGTGCCAACAAGGACAGCGACACAGATACGCAGTATTTT.